The 4 T cell receptor beta chains given below trace back to one sample, sequenced in a study of blood T cell repertoires in COVID-19. Libraries were prepared by immunoSEQ multiplex PCR; TCRdb keeps only in-frame clonotypes and omits some of them. The sample contains 150,000 or so clones, around 84% of which appear only once. Sequenced: peripheral blood. These receptors were obtained from a man aged 80 or over with acute or convalescent COVID-19.

The V call is TRBV21-1, the J call TRBJ2-7; the table's TRBD2 call for D was not verified on the DNA. TRBV21-1 is noted as a pseudogene. This CDR3 has 12 amino acids. CDR3 nucleotide sequence: TGTGCCAGCAGCAATGGGGGGTACGAGCAGTACGTC. The encoded protein is CASSNGGYEQYV.

This clone was counted a few times. The gene calls are TRBV29-1 and TRBJ1-5, with no clear D. The CDR3 spans 14 residues. V lost 4 bases and J lost 9, with 19 bases in between. CDR1 is SQVTM and CDR2 is ANQGSEA in the germline V gene. The CDR3 sequence is CSVVGSDPLGPQHF. The CDR3 coding sequence is TGCAGCGTTGTTGGTTCAGACCCCCTAGGGCCCCAGCATTTT.

V and J are TRBV2 and TRBJ2-6, with TRBD1 as a possible D gene (5 bases). The CDR3 loop spans 14 amino acids. Between the trimmed V and J ends, which lost 5 bases and 4 bases, there was a span of 9 bases. Per the germline V gene, CDR1 is SNHLY and CDR2 is FYNNEI. CDR3 region: CASSIRTGANVLTF. In nucleotides, the CDR3 is TGTGCCAGCAGTATTCGGACAGGGGCCAACGTCCTGACTTTC.

This sequence joins TRBV5-4 and TRBJ1-6, with unresolved D. In germline, CDR1 is SGHNT, CDR2 YYREEE (reference sequence). V dropped 0 bases and J dropped 8 bases, with 12 bases sitting between them. The CDR3 extends over 15 amino acids. The CDR3 DNA sequence: TGTGCCAGCAGCTTGGAAGCAAGAGGAGATTCACCCCTCCACTTT. Its protein product is CASSLEARGDSPLHF.